The 6 T cell receptor beta chains given below trace back to one sample, sequenced in a study of TIL therapy for anti-PD-1-resistant metastatic lung cancer. This was the immunoSEQ v3 assay. Produced via immunoSEQ multiplex PCR; TCRdb's table is partial and in-frame only. The sample contains more than 45,000 clones, around four fifths of which appear only once. As for time point: pre-treatment sample, taken before nivolumab and TIL therapy. Sequencing was performed on blood, taken at baseline. Receptors were obtained from a person aged 25 to 80 with non-small cell lung cancer.

In this sample, this clone turned up a few times. V gene TRBV7-6 combines with J gene TRBJ1-1, with 7 bases identical to TRBD1. V dropped 5 bases and J dropped 3; count of bases not matched to a gene: 12. Germline CDR1 is SGHVS and CDR2 is FNYEAQ. The CDR3 sequence is 16 residues long. Written as DNA, the CDR3 is TGTGCCAGCAGCGCCAATGCAGGGGGGCATCACACTGAAGCTTTCTTT. This gives the protein CASSANAGGHHTEAFF.

The V gene is TRBV6-1, the J gene TRBJ1-1, with TRBD1 identical over 7 bases. Germline CDR1 and CDR2: MNHNS and SASEGT. With 2 bases clipped from V and 5 bases from J, the junction kept 8 bases outside the gene matches. The CDR3 has 15 residues. The CDR3 sequence is CASSESRGKITEAFF. The CDR3 DNA sequence: TGTGCCAGCAGTGAAAGCAGGGGGAAAATAACTGAAGCTTTCTTT.

This chain joins TRBV13 and TRBJ1-3; D is ambiguous. The CDR3 loop spans 16 amino acids. The germline V and J ends were trimmed by 4 bases and 0 bases, with 13 bases remaining between them. Germline V gene lookup returns CDR1 PRHDT and CDR2 FYEKMQ (reference sequence). CDR3 sequence (DNA): TGTGCCAGCAGCTGGAGACGGACCAACTCTGGAAACACCATATATTTT. Translating gives CASSWRRTNSGNTIYF.

The chain links TRBV28 to TRBJ2-7; D may be TRBD1 (6 bases). CDR1 is MDHEN, CDR2 SYDVKM, per germline. V was cut by 7 bases and J by 3 bases, with 13 bases left in between. This CDR3 contains 13 residues. The CDR3 nucleotides read TGTGCCAGCACCAGGGACAAACACTACGAGCAGTACTTC. Its translation: CASTRDKHYEQYF.

V and J are TRBV6-5 and TRBJ1-2, with D possibly matching TRBD1 (5 bases). CDR3 size: 15 residues. From germline, CDR1 is MNHEY and CDR2 SVGAGI. Trimming left V 5 bases short and J 2 bases short, with 15 bases between. CDR3 sequence (DNA): TGTGCCAGCAGTGCTATTAGGGGTCGCAACTATGGCTACACCTTC. Translated, it gives CASSAIRGRNYGYTF.

V usage is TRBV10-1 and J usage is TRBJ2-3; 9 nucleotides agree with TRBD2. CDR1 is WNHNN, CDR2 SYGVQD, per germline (reference sequence). The CDR3 covers 17 residues. Trimming took 3 bases from V and 5 from J; bases not matched to a gene: 12. In DNA, the CDR3 is TGCGCCAGCAGTGAAGAAAGCGGGGGGCCGAAGGGAGATACGCAGTATTTT. This sequence encodes CASSEESGGPKGDTQYF.